The 7 T cell receptor beta chains presented below share a single source sample, sequenced in a study of blood T cell repertoires in COVID-19. Assay: immunoSEQ multiplex PCR; the TCRdb copy retains only in-frame clones and omits some. The sample yields under 250,000 clones, 85% to 90% seen once. Sequencing was carried out using peripheral blood. The receptors originated from a man at least 80 years old with acute or convalescent COVID-19.

The V and J genes are TRBV18 and TRBJ1-2; D is uncertain. The V gene's germline CDR1 is KGHSH and CDR2 LQKENI. This CDR3 has 12 residues. Trimming left V 6 bases short and J 10 bases short, with 15 bases between. The chain's CDR3 is CASSVGTRFYTF. The DNA of the CDR3 is TGTGCCAGCTCCGTTGGTACGAGGTTCTACACCTTC.

The chain carries TRBV5-4 and TRBJ1-1; D remains ambiguous. The CDR3 has 15 amino acids. With 2 bases removed from V and 1 base from J, the gap between germline ends came to 12 bases. Germline assignment: CDR1 SGHNT and CDR2 YYREEE (reference sequence). CDR3: CASSFGGRSNTEAFF. The CDR3 coding sequence is TGTGCCAGCAGCTTTGGAGGCAGGTCGAACACTGAAGCTTTCTTT.

The genes are TRBV3-1 (or the pseudogene TRBV3-2) and TRBJ2-7; a possible D gene is TRBD1 (6 bases). The CDR3 is 14 amino acids. Germline V gene lookup returns CDR1 LGHDT and CDR2 YNNKEL (reference sequence). Trimming cost V 4 bases and J 3 bases, with 13 bases left between them. The CDR3 is CASSPQQGRYEQYF. In DNA, the CDR3 is TGTGCCAGCAGCCCCCAACAGGGTCGCTACGAGCAGTACTTC.

The chain joins TRBV7-9 to TRBJ2-7; D perhaps matches TRBD1 (5 bases). The CDR3 runs 13 residues. The V end lost 3 bases, the J end lost 2 bases, and 8 bases lay between the germline ends. The germline V gene encodes CDR1 SEHNR and CDR2 FQNEAQ (reference sequence). The CDR3 here is CASSFSQAYEQYF. Written as DNA, the CDR3 is TGTGCCAGCAGCTTCTCACAGGCCTACGAGCAGTACTTC.

This clone was seen only a few times. The chain is built from TRBV7-9 and TRBJ1-6; 7 bases are shared with TRBD1. There are 12 residues in the CDR3. Germline V gives CDR1 SEHNR, CDR2 FQNEAQ (reference sequence). J lost 15 bases, V lost 4 bases, and 6 bases had no gene match. In DNA, the CDR3 is TGTGCCAGCAGCTATTCGACAGGGCGCCTCCACTTT. It yields the protein CASSYSTGRLHF.

The CDR3 nucleotides read TGTGCCAGTAGTCGGACAGGGGGGTCCGGGGAGCTGTTTTTT. As protein: CASSRTGGSGELFF. The rearrangement joins TRBV19 to TRBJ2-2, with TRBD1 matching 10 bases. Per the germline V gene, CDR1 is LNHDA and CDR2 is SQIVND (reference sequence). V was clipped by 5 bases and J by 6 bases; unmatched bases: 3. This CDR3 comprises 14 residues.

This clone turned up a few times. The chain is built from TRBV3-1 (or the pseudogene TRBV3-2) and TRBJ1-3, with D hard to call. From germline, CDR1 is LGHDT and CDR2 YNNKEL (reference sequence). V lost 4 bases and J 4 bases, leaving 20 bases between the germline ends. The CDR3 is 17 residues long. CDR3 in amino acids: CASSPFPGRRTGNTIYF. In DNA form, the CDR3 reads TGTGCCAGCAGCCCCTTTCCGGGCCGGAGGACGGGAAACACCATATATTTT.